This T cell receptor beta chain emerged from a study of response to subunit inactivated influenza vaccine. General observations from the study: The authors proposed limited new T cell recruitment per seasonal influenza vaccination.

TCRdb itself ran the RT-PCR reads through MiXCR, one entry per CDR3 protein. The sample shows a few hundred thousand distinct CDR3 sequences, about a fifth of them seen only once. To note about this clonotype: Its target is not known.

V lost 5 bases, J lost 6 bases, and 17 bases lay in between. This CDR3 is 13 amino acids long. Germline-derived CDR1 and CDR2 are SQVTM and ANQGSEA. V is TRBV29-1 and J is TRBJ2-7, with a tentative D call TRBD2 (6 bases). This receptor was obtained from a man aged 45-69 years who received an inactivated influenza vaccine. Sequenced here: PBMCs from blood, sampled less than 22 months after vaccination. The CDR3 sequence is CSVRGGISSEQYF. CDR3 in DNA: TGCAGCGTTAGGGGCGGGATCTCGTCCGAGCAGTACTTC.